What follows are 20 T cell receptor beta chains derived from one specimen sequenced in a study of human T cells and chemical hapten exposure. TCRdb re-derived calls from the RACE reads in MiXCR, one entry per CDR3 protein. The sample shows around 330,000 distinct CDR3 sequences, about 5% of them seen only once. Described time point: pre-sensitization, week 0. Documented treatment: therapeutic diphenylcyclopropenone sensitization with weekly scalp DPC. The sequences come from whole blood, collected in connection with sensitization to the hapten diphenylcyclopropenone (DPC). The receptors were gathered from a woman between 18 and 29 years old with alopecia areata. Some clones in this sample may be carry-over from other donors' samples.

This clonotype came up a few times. CDR3 bases: TGTGCCAGCAACGAATTTTCCGGGGAGCTGTTTTTT. Translating it yields CASNEFSGELFF. This chain joins TRBV2 and TRBJ2-2; D is uncertain. Germline CDR1 SNHLY, CDR2 FYNNEI. Trimming pared 7 bases from V and 6 bases from J, leaving 9 bases between. The CDR3 spans 12 residues.

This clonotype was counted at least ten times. CDR3 in amino acids: CASSLTGTEFLDYTF. In nucleotides, the CDR3 is TGTGCCAGCAGCCTGACGGGGACAGAATTCTTGGACTACACCTTC. The genes are TRBV4-2 and TRBJ1-2, with 7 nucleotides matching TRBD1. Germline CDR1 LGHNA, CDR2 YNFKEQ. The CDR3 is 15 amino acids. The V and J ends lost 4 bases and 10 bases, in that order; junction bases with no gene match: 15.

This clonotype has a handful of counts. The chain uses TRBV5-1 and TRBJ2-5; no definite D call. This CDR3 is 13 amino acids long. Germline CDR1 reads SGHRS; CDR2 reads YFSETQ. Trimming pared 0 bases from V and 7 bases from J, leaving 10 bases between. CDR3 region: CASSLVSSGTQYF. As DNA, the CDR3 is TGCGCCAGCAGCTTGGTTAGCTCTGGGACCCAGTACTTC.

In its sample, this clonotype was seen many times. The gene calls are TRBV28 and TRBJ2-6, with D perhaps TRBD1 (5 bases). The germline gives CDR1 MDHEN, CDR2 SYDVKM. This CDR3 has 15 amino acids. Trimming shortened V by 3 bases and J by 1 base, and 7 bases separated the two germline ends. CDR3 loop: CASSFAGSGANVLTF. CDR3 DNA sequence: TGTGCCAGCAGTTTTGCAGGGTCTGGGGCCAACGTCCTGACTTTC. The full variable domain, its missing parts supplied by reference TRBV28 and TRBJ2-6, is DVKVTQSSRYLVKRTGEKVFLECVQDMDHENMFWYRQDPGLGLRLIYFSYDVKMKEKGDIPEGYSVSREKKERFSLILESASTNQTSMYLCASSFAGSGANVLTFGAGSRLTVL.

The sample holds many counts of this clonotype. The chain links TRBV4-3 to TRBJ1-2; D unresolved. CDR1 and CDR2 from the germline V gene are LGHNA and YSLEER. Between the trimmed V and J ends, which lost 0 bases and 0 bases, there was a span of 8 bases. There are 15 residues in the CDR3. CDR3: CASSQETAPNYGYTF. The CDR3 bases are TGCGCCAGCAGCCAAGAAACAGCTCCTAACTATGGCTACACCTTC.

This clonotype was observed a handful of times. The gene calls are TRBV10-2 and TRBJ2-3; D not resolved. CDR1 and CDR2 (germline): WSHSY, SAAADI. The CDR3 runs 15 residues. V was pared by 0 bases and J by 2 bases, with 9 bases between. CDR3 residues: CASSESARYTDTQYF. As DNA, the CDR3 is TGCGCCAGCAGTGAGTCGGCCAGGTACACAGATACGCAGTATTTT.

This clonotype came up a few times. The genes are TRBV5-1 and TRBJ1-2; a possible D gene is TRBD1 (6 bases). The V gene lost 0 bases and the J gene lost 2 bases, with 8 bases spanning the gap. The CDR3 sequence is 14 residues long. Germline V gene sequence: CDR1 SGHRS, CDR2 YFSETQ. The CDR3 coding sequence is TGCGCCAGCAGCTTGGGGGACACCAACTATGGCTACACCTTC. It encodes CASSLGDTNYGYTF.

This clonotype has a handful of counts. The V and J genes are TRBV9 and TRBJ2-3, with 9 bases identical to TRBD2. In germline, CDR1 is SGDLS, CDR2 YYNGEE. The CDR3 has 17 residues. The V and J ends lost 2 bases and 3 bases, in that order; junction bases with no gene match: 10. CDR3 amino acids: CASSVRVLAGRTDTQYF. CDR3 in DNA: TGTGCCAGCAGCGTCCGGGTCCTAGCGGGGAGGACAGATACGCAGTATTTT.

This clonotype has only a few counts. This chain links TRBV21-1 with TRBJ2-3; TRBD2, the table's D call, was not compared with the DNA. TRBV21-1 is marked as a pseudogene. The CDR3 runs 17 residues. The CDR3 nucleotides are TGTGCCAGCAGCACAGGACTAGCGGGGGGGCCTGCAGATACGCAGTATTTT. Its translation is CASSTGLAGGPADTQYF.

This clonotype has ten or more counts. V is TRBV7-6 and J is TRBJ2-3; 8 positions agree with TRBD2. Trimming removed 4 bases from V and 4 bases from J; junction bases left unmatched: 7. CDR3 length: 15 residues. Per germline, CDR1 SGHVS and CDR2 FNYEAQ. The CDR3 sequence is CASSSLAGTADTQYF. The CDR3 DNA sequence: TGTGCCAGCAGCTCTTTAGCGGGGACGGCAGATACGCAGTATTTT.

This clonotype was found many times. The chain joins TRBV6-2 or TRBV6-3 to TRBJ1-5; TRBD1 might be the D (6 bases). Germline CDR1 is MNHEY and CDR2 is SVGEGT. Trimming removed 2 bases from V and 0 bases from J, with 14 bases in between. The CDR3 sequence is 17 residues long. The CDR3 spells CASSYMGTPYSNQPQHF. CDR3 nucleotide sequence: TGTGCCAGCAGTTACATGGGGACACCGTATAGCAATCAGCCCCAGCATTTT.

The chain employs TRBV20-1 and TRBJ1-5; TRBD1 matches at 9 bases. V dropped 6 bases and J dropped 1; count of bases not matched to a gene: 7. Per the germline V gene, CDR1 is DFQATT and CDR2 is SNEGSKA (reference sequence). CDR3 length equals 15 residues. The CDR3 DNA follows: TGCAGTGCCACCACAGGGGGCGGAAGCAATCAGCCCCAGCATTTT. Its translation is CSATTGGGSNQPQHF.

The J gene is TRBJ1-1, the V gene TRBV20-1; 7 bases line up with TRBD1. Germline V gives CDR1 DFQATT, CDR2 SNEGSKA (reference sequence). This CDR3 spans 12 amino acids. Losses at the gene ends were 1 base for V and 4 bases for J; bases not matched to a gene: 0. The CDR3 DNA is TGCAGTGCTAGAGCAGGGGGCACTGAAGCTTTCTTT. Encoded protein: CSARAGGTEAFF.

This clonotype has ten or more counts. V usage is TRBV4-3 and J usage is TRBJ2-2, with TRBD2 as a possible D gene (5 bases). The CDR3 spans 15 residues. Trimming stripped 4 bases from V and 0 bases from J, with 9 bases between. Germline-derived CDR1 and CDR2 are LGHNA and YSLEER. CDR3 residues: CASSRGLTNTGELFF. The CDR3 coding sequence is TGCGCCAGCAGCCGAGGACTTACGAACACCGGGGAGCTGTTTTTT.

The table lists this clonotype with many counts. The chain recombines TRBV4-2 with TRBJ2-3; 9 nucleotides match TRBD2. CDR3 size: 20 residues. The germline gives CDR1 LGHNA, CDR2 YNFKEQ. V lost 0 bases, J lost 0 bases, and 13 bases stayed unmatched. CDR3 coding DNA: TGTGCCAGCAGCCAAGAGGCTAGCGGGGCCCTCCAGCATAGCACAGATACGCAGTATTTT. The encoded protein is CASSQEASGALQHSTDTQYF.

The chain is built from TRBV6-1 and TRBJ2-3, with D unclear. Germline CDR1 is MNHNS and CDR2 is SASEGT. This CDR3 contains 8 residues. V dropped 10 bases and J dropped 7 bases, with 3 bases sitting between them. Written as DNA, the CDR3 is TGTGCCACCCATACGCAGTATTTT. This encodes CATHTQYF.

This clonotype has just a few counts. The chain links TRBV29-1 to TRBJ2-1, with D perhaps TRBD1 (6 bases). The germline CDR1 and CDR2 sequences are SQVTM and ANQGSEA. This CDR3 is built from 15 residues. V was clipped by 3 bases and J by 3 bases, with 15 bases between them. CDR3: CSVDRGGSGYNEQFF. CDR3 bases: TGCAGCGTTGATAGAGGGGGTTCGGGCTACAATGAGCAGTTCTTC.

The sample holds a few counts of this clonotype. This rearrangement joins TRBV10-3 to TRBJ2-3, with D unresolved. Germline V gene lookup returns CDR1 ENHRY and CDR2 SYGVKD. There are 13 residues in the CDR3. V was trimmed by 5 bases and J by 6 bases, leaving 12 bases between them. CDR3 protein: CAISTRSDDTQYF. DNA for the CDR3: TGTGCCATCAGTACCCGGTCGGATGATACGCAGTATTTT.

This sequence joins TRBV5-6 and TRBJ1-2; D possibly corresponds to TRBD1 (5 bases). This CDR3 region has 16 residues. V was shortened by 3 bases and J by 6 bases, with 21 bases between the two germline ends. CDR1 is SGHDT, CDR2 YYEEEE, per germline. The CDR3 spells CASSWGRGPLSDGYTF. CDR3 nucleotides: TGTGCCAGCAGCTGGGGCAGAGGGCCTCTCTCGGATGGCTACACCTTC.

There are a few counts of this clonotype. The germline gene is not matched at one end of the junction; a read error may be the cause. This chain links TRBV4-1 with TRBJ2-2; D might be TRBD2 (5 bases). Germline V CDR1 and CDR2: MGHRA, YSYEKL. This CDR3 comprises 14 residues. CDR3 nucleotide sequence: TGCGCCAGCAGCCAAGACCGGGTCACCGGGAAGCTGTTTTTT. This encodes CASSQDRVTGKLFF.